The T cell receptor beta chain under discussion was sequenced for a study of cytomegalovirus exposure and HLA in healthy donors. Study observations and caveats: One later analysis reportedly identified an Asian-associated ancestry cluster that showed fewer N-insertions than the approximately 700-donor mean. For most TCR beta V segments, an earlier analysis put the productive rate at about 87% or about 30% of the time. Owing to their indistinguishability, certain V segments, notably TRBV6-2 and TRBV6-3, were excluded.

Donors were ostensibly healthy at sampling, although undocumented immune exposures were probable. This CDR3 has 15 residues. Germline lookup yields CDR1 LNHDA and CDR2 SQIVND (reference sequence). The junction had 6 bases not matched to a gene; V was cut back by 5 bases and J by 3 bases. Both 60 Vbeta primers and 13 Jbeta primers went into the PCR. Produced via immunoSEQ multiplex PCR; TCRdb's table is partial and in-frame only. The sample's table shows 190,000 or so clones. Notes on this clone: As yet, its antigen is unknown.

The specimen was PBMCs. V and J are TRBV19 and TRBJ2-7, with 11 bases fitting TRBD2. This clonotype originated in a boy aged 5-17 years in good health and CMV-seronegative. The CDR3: CASSVTSGEFYEQYF. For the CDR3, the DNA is TGTGCCAGTAGTGTGACTAGCGGGGAATTCTACGAGCAGTACTTC. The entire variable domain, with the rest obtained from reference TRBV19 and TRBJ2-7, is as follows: DGGITQSPKYLFRKEGQNVTLSCEQNLNHDAMYWYRQDPGQGLRLIYYSQIVNDFQKGDIAEGYSVSREKKESFPLTVTSAQKNPTAFYLCASSVTSGEFYEQYFGPGTRLTVT.